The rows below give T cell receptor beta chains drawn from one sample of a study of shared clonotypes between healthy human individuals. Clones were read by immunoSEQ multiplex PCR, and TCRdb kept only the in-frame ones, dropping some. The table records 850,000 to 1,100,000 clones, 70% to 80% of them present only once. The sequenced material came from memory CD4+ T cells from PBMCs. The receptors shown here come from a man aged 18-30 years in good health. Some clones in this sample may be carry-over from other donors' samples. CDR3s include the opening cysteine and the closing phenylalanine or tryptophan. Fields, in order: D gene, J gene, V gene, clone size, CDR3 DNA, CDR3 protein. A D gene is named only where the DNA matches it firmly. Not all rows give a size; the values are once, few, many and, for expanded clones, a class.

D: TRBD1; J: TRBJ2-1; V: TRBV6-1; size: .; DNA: TGTGCCAGCAGGGACAGGGCGACCCCCTCGGATGAGCAGTTCTTC; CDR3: CASRDRATPSDEQFF
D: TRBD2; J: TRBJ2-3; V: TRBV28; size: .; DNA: TGTGCCAGCACGTCGGGGGGACTAGCGGGAGTAGGAGATACGCAGTATTTT; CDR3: CASTSGGLAGVGDTQYF
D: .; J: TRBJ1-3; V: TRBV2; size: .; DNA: TGTGCCAGCAGTGTTCGGAGCTCTGGAAACACCATATATTTT; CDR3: CASSVRSSGNTIYF
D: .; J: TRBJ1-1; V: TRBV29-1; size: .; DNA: TGCAGCGTTGGATCTGATTATGGGGTGATGAACACTGAAGCTTTCTTT; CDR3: CSVGSDYGVMNTEAFF
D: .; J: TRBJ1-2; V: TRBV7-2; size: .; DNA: TGTGCCAGCAGCTTACAGGAGACCTATGGCTACACCTTC; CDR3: CASSLQETYGYTF
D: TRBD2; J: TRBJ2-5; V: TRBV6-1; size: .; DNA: TGTGCCAGCAACATGGGACTAGCGGGAGAGACCCAGTACTTC; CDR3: CASNMGLAGETQYF
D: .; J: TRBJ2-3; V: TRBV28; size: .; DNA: TGTGCCAGCAGTCGGACAGTAGATACGCAGTATTTT; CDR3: CASSRTVDTQYF
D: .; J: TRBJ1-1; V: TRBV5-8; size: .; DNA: TGTGCCAGCAGCCTCGGCCTGAACACTGAAGCTTTCTTT; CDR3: CASSLGLNTEAFF
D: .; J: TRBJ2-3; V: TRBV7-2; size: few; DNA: TGTGCCAGCAGCTTCAGTTGGGGATCTTCTAGCACAGATACGCAGTATTTT; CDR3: CASSFSWGSSSTDTQYF
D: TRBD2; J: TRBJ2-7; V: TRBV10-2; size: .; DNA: TGCGCCAGCATGGCGCGGGAGGCCCCCTCCTACGAGCAGTACTTC; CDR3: CASMAREAPSYEQYF
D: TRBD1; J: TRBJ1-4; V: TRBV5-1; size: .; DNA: TGCGCCAGCAGTTTGGACAGGGGGCGATATGAAAAACTGTTTTTT; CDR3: CASSLDRGRYEKLFF
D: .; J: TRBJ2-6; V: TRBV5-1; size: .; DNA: TGCGCCAGCAGCGCTGGGACCTCCTCTGGGGCCAACGTCCTGACTTTC; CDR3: CASSAGTSSGANVLTF
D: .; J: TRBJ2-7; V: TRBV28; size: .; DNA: TGTGCCAGCAGTCCTACCGGTCACGAGCAGTACTTC; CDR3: CASSPTGHEQYF
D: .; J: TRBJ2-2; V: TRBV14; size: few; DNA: TGTGCCAGCAGCCAAGTTTCGGGAGTCGGCTACACCGGGGAGCTGTTTTTT; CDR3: CASSQVSGVGYTGELFF
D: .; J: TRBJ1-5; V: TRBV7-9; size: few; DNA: TGTGCCAGCAGCTTAGGGGTGGGGGCAGGTCAGCCCCAGCATTTT; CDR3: CASSLGVGAGQPQHF
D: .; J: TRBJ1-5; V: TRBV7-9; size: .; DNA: TGTGCCAGCAGCTTCCCGGGCCAGCCCCAGCATTTT; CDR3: CASSFPGQPQHF
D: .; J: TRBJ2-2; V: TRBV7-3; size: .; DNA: TGTGCCAGCAGCTTATTGGGGGCGGGCCTAAGCGGGGAGCTGTTTTTT; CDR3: CASSLLGAGLSGELFF
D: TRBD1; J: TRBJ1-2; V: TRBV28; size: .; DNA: TGTGCCAGCAGTTTGGGGACAGGGGTCGGCTACACCTTC; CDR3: CASSLGTGVGYTF
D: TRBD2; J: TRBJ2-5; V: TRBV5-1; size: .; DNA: TGCGCCAGCAGCTTAACTAGCGGCCAAGAGACCCAGTACTTC; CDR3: CASSLTSGQETQYF
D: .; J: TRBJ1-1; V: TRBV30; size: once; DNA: TGTGCCGTCGGTAGAGTGAACACTGAAGCTTTCTTT; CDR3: CAVGRVNTEAFF
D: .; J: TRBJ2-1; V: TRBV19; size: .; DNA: TGTGCCAGTAGTATCGTGAATGAGCAGTTCTTC; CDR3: CASSIVNEQFF
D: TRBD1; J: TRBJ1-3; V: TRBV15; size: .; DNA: TGTGCCACGGGACAGCCGGCAGGAAACACCATATATTTT; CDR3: CATGQPAGNTIYF
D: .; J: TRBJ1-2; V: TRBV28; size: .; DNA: TGTGCCAGCAGGACCCCCCTAAAGGGTGGCTACACCTTC; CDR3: CASRTPLKGGYTF
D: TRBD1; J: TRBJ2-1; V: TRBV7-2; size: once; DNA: TGTGCCAGCAGCGCGGGACAGGGGATCTCCTACAATGAGCAGTTCTTC; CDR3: CASSAGQGISYNEQFF
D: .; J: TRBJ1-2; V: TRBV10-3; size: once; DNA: TGTGCCATCAGTGAGTCTACGGGGGCAGGGAACTATGGCTACACCTTC; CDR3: CAISESTGAGNYGYTF
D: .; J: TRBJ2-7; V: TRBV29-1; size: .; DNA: TGCTCGGGGGGCCGTGAGCAGTACTTC; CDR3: CSGGREQYF
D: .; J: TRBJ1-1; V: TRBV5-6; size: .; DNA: TGTGCCAGCAGCTTCCCGGAGGGGGGCACTGAAGCTTTCTTT; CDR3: CASSFPEGGTEAFF
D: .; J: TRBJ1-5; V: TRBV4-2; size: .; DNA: TGTGCCAGCAGCCAAGATTGGGGCAGTAGAGTAGTGGGAGCCCAGCATTTT; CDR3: CASSQDWGSRVVGAQHF
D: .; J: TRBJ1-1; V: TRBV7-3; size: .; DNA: TGTGCCAGCAGCTTCCAGGGTGCGAACACTGAAGCTTTCTTT; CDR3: CASSFQGANTEAFF
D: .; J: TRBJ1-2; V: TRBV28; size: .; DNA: TGTGCCAGTACAGACCCCTATGGCTACACCTTC; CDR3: CASTDPYGYTF
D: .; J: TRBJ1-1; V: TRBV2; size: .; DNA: TGTGCCAGCAGGCGCTCCCCCTCCTGGACAGATTTCTTT; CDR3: CASRRSPSWTDFF
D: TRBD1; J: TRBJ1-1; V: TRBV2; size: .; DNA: TGTGCCAGCACTCAGGACAGGGATCTTCCTGAAGCTTTCTTT; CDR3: CASTQDRDLPEAFF
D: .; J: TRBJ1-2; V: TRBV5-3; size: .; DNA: TGTGCCAGAAGCTCCTGGACGGCGTTCGCCTATGGCTACACCTTC; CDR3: CARSSWTAFAYGYTF
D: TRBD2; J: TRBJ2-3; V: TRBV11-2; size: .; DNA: TGTGCCAGCAGCTTAAGTGGACTAGCGGGGACTCCCACAGATACGCAGTATTTT; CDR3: CASSLSGLAGTPTDTQYF
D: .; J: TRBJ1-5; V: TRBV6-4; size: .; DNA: TGTGCCAGCAGGCCTACGGTCCGGAGGGGACAGCCCCAGCATTTT; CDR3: CASRPTVRRGQPQHF
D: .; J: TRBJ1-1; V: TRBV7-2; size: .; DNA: TGTGCCAGCTCTGGGTATCCGAACACTGAAGCTTTCTTT; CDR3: CASSGYPNTEAFF
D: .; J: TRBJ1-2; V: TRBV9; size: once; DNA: TGTGCCAGCAGCGGCCCCGGACTGTTTTCGGGCTACACCTTC; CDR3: CASSGPGLFSGYTF
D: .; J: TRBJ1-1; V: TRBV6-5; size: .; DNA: TGTGCCAGCAGTCGAAGGGGTCAGGGCACTGAAGCTTTCTTT; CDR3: CASSRRGQGTEAFF
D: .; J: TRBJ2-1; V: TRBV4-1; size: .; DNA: TGCGCCAGCAGCCACAGAAGAGGACGAGGGAGTTCAATCGATGAGCAGTTCTTC; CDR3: CASSHRRGRGSSIDEQFF
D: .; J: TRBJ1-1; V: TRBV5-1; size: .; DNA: TGCGCCAGCAGCTCAACCACTGAAGCTTTCTTT; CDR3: CASSSTTEAFF
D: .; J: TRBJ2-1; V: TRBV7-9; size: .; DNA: TGTGCCAGCAGCCCCGGACAAAGGAACAATGAGCAGTTCTTC; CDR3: CASSPGQRNNEQFF